The 26 T cell receptor beta chains below were found in one sample sequenced in a study of shared clonotypes between healthy human individuals. Naive CD8 cells lacked CD45RO, underwent positive selection for CCR7 and left out terminally differentiated effector memory CD45RA+ cells. Produced via immunoSEQ multiplex PCR; TCRdb's table is partial and in-frame only. The sample lists roughly 850,000 clones; 96% were seen once. Sequencing input: naive CD8+ T cells sorted from blood. The receptors stem from a man in his thirties or forties in good health.

This chain uses TRBV27 with TRBJ2-2; D is unclear. CDR1 and CDR2 from the germline V gene are MNHEY and SMNVEV (reference sequence). V was cut by 3 bases and J by 5 bases, with 10 bases left in between. CDR3 length: 14 amino acids. The CDR3 region is CASSLRQITGELFF. The CDR3 region has the DNA TGTGCCAGCAGTTTGAGGCAGATAACCGGGGAGCTGTTTTTT.

The chain is built from TRBV28 and TRBJ2-5; 9 nucleotides match TRBD1. Germline loops: CDR1 MDHEN, CDR2 SYDVKM. The CDR3 loop spans 13 amino acids. V gave up 5 bases and J gave up 5 bases; unmatched junction bases: 3. This chain's CDR3 is CASSGTGRETQYF. Here the CDR3 DNA reads TGTGCCAGCAGTGGGACAGGGCGGGAGACCCAGTACTTC.

The chain is built from TRBV5-1 and TRBJ2-7, with D maybe TRBD2 (5 bases). CDR1 is SGHRS, CDR2 YFSETQ, per germline. The V end was cut by 0 bases, the J end by 2 bases, with 15 bases between. The CDR3 is made up of 16 amino acids. For the CDR3, the DNA is TGCGCCAGCAGCTTGGGGGTCGGGGTGCCCACCTACGAGCAGTACTTC. Amino acids: CASSLGVGVPTYEQYF.

The chain is built from TRBV10-2 and TRBJ2-7, with D perhaps being TRBD1 or TRBD2 (5 bases each). Trimming took 3 bases from V and 9 from J, leaving 27 bases between them. The CDR3 covers 17 residues. Germline V gives CDR1 WSHSY, CDR2 SAAADI. In nucleotides, the CDR3 is TGCGCCAGCAGTGATCACCGAAGGGACGTCCCCCCGGCTTGGCAGTACTTC. Amino acid sequence: CASSDHRRDVPPAWQYF.

This sequence joins TRBV10-3 and TRBJ1-1; D is perhaps TRBD1 (5 bases). The V end was cut by 7 bases, the J end by 1 base, with 16 bases between. The germline V gene has CDR1 ENHRY and CDR2 SYGVKD. The CDR3 has 15 residues. CDR3 protein: CAINEPGRPNTEAFF. The CDR3 nucleotides are TGTGCCATCAATGAACCGGGACGGCCGAACACTGAAGCTTTCTTT.

The chain uses TRBV7-8 and TRBJ2-6; D is undetermined. The CDR3 totals 16 residues. V gave up 5 bases and J gave up 2 bases, with 13 bases separating them. Germline V gene lookup returns CDR1 SGHVS and CDR2 FQNEAQ. DNA for the CDR3: TGTGCCAGCAGCGTAGGGTTAGCTACTGGGGCCAACGTCCTGACTTTC. It translates to CASSVGLATGANVLTF.

This sequence joins TRBV27 and TRBJ2-5, with D hard to call. V was pared by 2 bases and J by 5 bases, with 12 bases between. The germline gives CDR1 MNHEY, CDR2 SMNVEV (reference sequence). The CDR3 covers 14 residues. The chain's CDR3 is CASSLLGSAETQYF. In DNA, the CDR3 is TGTGCCAGCAGTTTACTTGGTTCGGCGGAGACCCAGTACTTC.

J is TRBJ2-1 and V is TRBV7-6; a possible D gene is TRBD2 (5 bases). CDR1 and CDR2 (germline): SGHVS, FNYEAQ. CDR3 length equals 16 residues. The V and J ends lost 8 bases and 0 bases respectively, with 17 bases between them. The CDR3, as DNA: TGTGCCAGCTCGCTGGGCGGGCTACCCTCCTACAATGAGCAGTTCTTC. This codes for CASSLGGLPSYNEQFF. Full variable domain (outside the CDR3, taken from reference TRBV7-6 and TRBJ2-1): GAGVSQSPRYKVTKRGQDVALRCDPISGHVSLYWYRQALGQGPEFLTYFNYEAQQDKSGLPNDRFSAERPEGSISTLTIQRTEQRDSAMYRCASSLGGLPSYNEQFFGPGTRLTVL.

The rearrangement links TRBV7-8 to TRBJ2-1, with 9 bases that match TRBD1. The V gene's germline CDR1 is SGHVS and CDR2 FQNEAQ. This CDR3 spans 15 amino acids. V dropped 5 bases and J dropped 8; count of bases not matched to a gene: 10. The CDR3: CASSPPGQGSDEQFF. The CDR3 bases are TGTGCCAGCAGCCCCCCGGGACAGGGATCAGATGAGCAGTTCTTC. Based on the CDR3 plus reference TRBV7-8 and TRBJ2-1, the full variable domain is GAGVSQSPRYKVAKRGQDVALRCDPISGHVSLFWYQQALGQGPEFLTYFQNEAQLDKSGLPSDRFFAERPEGSVSTLKIQRTQQEDSAVYLCASSPPGQGSDEQFFGPGTRLTVL.

The V call is TRBV11-2, the J call TRBJ2-2; no firm D call. The CDR3 consists of 15 residues. The germline V gene has CDR1 SGHAT and CDR2 FQNNGV. The V end was cut by 0 bases, the J end by 4 bases, with 9 bases between. The CDR3 is CASSLEGALTGELFF. CDR3 coding DNA: TGTGCCAGCAGCTTAGAAGGAGCTCTCACCGGGGAGCTGTTTTTT.

This clone was counted a few times. The J gene is TRBJ2-1, the V gene TRBV7-3, with D perhaps matching TRBD2 (5 bases). Germline lookup yields CDR1 SGHTA and CDR2 FQGTGA. The CDR3 totals 15 residues. Trimming left V 1 base short and J 10 bases short, with 17 bases between. CDR3 protein: CASSLSAPAGGEQFF. The CDR3 region has the DNA TGTGCCAGCAGCTTAAGCGCCCCCGCTGGAGGCGAGCAGTTCTTC.

This chain links TRBV27 with TRBJ1-1; D is uncertain. The V gene lost 5 bases and the J gene lost 0 bases, with 13 bases spanning the gap. CDR3 size: 15 residues. The germline CDR1 and CDR2 sequences are MNHEY and SMNVEV (reference sequence). The CDR3: CASSPQVTMNTEAFF. The DNA of the CDR3 is TGTGCCAGCAGTCCGCAGGTTACGATGAACACTGAAGCTTTCTTT.

V and J are TRBV4-3 and TRBJ2-2; possibly TRBD2 for D (6 bases). This CDR3 spans 12 amino acids. V lost 3 bases and J lost 11, with 10 bases in between. Germline CDR1 reads LGHNA; CDR2 reads YSLEER. The CDR3 protein is CASSHIGGELFF. CDR3 in DNA: TGCGCCAGCAGCCATATCGGGGGTGAGCTGTTTTTT.

V usage is TRBV27 and J usage is TRBJ1-1, with D perhaps TRBD1 (6 bases). V was clipped by 5 bases and J by 1 base, with 11 bases between them. CDR3 length: 14 amino acids. Germline CDR1 MNHEY, CDR2 SMNVEV (reference sequence). The CDR3 DNA sequence: TGTGCCAGCAGTCTAGGGGGGGCGAACACTGAAGCTTTCTTT. Its protein product is CASSLGGANTEAFF.

The rearrangement links TRBV29-1 to TRBJ2-1, with 12 bases identical to TRBD2. J lost 0 bases, V lost 4 bases, and 7 bases had no gene match. CDR1 is SQVTM, CDR2 ANQGSEA, per germline. This CDR3 contains 17 residues. The CDR3 DNA is TGCAGCGTTGCTAGCGGGAGGGCCCGGAGCTCCTACAATGAGCAGTTCTTC. This encodes CSVASGRARSSYNEQFF.

This clone was counted a single time. This rearrangement joins TRBV11-2 to TRBJ2-3, with 9 bases lining up with TRBD1. The trim removed 1 base at V and 3 bases at J, leaving 11 bases unmatched. CDR1 and CDR2 (germline): SGHAT, FQNNGV. The CDR3 totals 18 residues. The CDR3 here is CASSLGRSGTGRTDTQYF. For the CDR3, the DNA is TGTGCCAGCAGCTTAGGTCGATCCGGGACAGGGCGTACAGATACGCAGTATTTT.

The genes are TRBV11-2 and TRBJ2-7; D call uncertain. Germline CDR1 reads SGHAT; CDR2 reads FQNNGV. V was clipped by 3 bases and J by 0 bases, with 15 bases between them. This CDR3 spans 16 amino acids. CDR3 in DNA: TGTGCCAGCAGCTTGGCCCCTCCAGCTGCCTCCTACGAGCAGTACTTC. Its protein is CASSLAPPAASYEQYF.

This sequence joins TRBV5-1 and TRBJ2-3; D is unresolved. Trimming shortened V by 4 bases and J by 2 bases, and 5 bases separated the two germline ends. The V gene's germline CDR1 is SGHRS and CDR2 YFSETQ. The CDR3 spans 12 residues. In DNA, the CDR3 is TGCGCCAGCAGCGGGGACACAGATACGCAGTATTTT. Its protein is CASSGDTDTQYF.

This sequence joins TRBV4-1 and TRBJ2-7; 13 bases are a match to TRBD2. Unmatched junction bases numbered 10, after V lost 1 base and J lost 4 bases. Germline-derived CDR1 and CDR2 are MGHRA and YSYEKL. The CDR3 extends over 18 amino acids. CDR3: CASSQAGTSGMGGYEQYF. The CDR3, as DNA: TGCGCCAGCAGCCAAGCGGGGACTAGCGGGATGGGGGGATACGAGCAGTACTTC.

This clone was seen once. V is TRBV7-9 and J is TRBJ2-5, with TRBD2 identical over 9 bases. Losses at the gene ends were 4 bases for V and 1 base for J; bases not matched to a gene: 13. Germline V CDR1 and CDR2: SEHNR, FQNEAQ (reference sequence). CDR3 length: 18 amino acids. This CDR3 reads CASSWSIAGEPSQETQYF. As DNA, the CDR3 is TGTGCCAGCAGCTGGTCAATAGCGGGAGAACCTTCCCAAGAGACCCAGTACTTC.

The chain carries TRBV6-4 and TRBJ2-1; TRBD2 matches 12 bases. Trimming took 3 bases from V and 0 from J; bases not matched to a gene: 0. Germline V lookup: CDR1 MRHNA, CDR2 SNTAGT. The CDR3 totals 16 residues. CDR3 amino acids: CASSEGLAGSYNEQFF. CDR3 nucleotide sequence: TGTGCCAGCAGTGAGGGACTAGCGGGCTCCTACAATGAGCAGTTCTTC.

The CDR3 bases are TGTGCCAGCAGCCTGGTGGGGGAGGGTGGCTACACCTTC. Protein: CASSLVGEGGYTF. This chain connects TRBV11-2 to TRBJ1-2; possibly TRBD1 for D (5 bases). The CDR3 runs 13 residues. Germline V gene lookup returns CDR1 SGHAT and CDR2 FQNNGV. Trimming took 5 bases from V and 7 from J, leaving 14 bases between them.

The chain recombines TRBV29-1 with TRBJ2-3; 11 bases match TRBD2. J was trimmed by 4 bases and V by 1 base; bases with no gene match: 7. Germline-derived CDR1 and CDR2 are SQVTM and ANQGSEA. The CDR3 covers 16 residues. The CDR3 reads CSVEVGLAGGPDTQYF. The CDR3 DNA follows: TGCAGCGTTGAAGTTGGGCTAGCGGGAGGCCCAGATACGCAGTATTTT.

This rearrangement joins TRBV18 to TRBJ2-7; tentative D call: TRBD1 (5 bases). The germline V gene has CDR1 KGHSH and CDR2 LQKENI. Trimming stripped 2 bases from V and 1 base from J, with 15 bases between. The CDR3 runs to 16 residues. DNA of the CDR3: TGTGCCAGCTCACCAAACCGCGGACAAGGTTCCTACGAGCAGTACTTC. It translates to CASSPNRGQGSYEQYF.

V and J are TRBV7-9 and TRBJ1-1; D gene ambiguous. The V gene lost 8 bases and the J gene lost 2 bases, with 9 bases spanning the gap. The CDR3 length is 12 residues. CDR1 and CDR2 from the germline V gene are SEHNR and FQNEAQ (reference sequence). The CDR3 spells CASGTPNTEAFF. The CDR3 DNA reads as TGTGCCAGCGGTACCCCAAACACTGAAGCTTTCTTT.

This rearrangement joins TRBV7-6 to TRBJ1-3; D may be TRBD1 (5 bases). The CDR3 is 15 amino acids. Looked up from germline, CDR1 is SGHVS and CDR2 is FNYEAQ. V was cut by 0 bases and J by 0 bases, with 6 bases left in between. CDR3 in amino acids: CASSLAGGSGNTIYF. The CDR3 DNA follows: TGTGCCAGCAGCTTAGCGGGGGGCTCTGGAAACACCATATATTTT.